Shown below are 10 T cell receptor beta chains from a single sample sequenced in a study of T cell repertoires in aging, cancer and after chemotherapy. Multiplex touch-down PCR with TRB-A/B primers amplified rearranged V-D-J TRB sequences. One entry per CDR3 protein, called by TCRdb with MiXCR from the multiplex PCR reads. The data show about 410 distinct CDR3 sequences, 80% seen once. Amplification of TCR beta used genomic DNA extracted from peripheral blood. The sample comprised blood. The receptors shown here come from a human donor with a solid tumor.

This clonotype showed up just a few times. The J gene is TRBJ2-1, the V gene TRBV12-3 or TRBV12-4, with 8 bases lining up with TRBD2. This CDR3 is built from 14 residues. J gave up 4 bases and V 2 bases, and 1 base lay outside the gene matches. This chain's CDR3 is CASSLSSGYNEQFF. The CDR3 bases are TGTGCCAGCAGTTTATCTAGCGGGTACAATGAGCAGTTCTTC.

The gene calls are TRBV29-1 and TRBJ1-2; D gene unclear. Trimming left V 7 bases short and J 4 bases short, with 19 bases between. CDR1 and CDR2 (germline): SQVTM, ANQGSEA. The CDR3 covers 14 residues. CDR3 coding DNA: TGCAGCGCCGCGGCGTTGGTCGGGGTCTATGGCTACACCTTC. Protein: CSAAALVGVYGYTF.

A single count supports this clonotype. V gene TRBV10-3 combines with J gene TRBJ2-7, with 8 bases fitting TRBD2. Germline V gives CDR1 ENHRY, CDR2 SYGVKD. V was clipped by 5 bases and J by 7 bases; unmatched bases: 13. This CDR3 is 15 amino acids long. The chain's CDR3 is CAISSLAAAPREQYV. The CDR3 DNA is TGTGCCATCAGTTCACTAGCGGCAGCCCCTCGGGAGCAGTACGTC.

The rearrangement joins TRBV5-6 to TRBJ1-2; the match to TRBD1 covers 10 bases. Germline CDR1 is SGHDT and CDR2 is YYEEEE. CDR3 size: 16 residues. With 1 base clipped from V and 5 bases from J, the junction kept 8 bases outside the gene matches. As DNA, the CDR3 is TGTGCCAGCAGCTTGAGTGGGACAGGGGTTGGGTATGGCTACACCTTC. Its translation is CASSLSGTGVGYGYTF.

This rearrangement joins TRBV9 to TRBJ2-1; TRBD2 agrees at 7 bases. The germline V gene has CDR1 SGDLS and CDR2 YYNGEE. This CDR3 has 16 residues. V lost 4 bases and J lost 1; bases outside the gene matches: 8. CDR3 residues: CASSSLGGRSYNEQFF. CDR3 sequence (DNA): TGTGCCAGCAGCTCGCTCGGCGGGAGATCCTACAATGAGCAGTTCTTC.

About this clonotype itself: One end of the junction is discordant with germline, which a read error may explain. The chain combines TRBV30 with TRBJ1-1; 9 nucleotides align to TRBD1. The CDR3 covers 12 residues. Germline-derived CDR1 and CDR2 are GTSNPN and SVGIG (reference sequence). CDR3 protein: CALDTGTGSGIF. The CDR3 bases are TGTGCCTTAGATACCGGGACAGGGTCGGGAATTTTT. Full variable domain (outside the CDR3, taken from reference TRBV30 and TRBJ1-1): SQTIHQWPATLVQPVGSPLSLECTVEGTSNPNLYWYRQAAGRGLQLLFYSVGIGQISSEVPQNLSASRPQDRQFILSSKKLLLSDSGFYLCALDTGTGSGIFGQGTRLTVV.

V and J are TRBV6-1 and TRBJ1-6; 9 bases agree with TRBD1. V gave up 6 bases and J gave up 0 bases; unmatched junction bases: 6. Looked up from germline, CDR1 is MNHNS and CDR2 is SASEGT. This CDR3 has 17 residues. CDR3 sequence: CASSATGGSSYNSPLHF. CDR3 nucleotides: TGTGCCAGCAGCGCTACAGGGGGCAGCTCCTATAATTCACCCCTCCACTTT.

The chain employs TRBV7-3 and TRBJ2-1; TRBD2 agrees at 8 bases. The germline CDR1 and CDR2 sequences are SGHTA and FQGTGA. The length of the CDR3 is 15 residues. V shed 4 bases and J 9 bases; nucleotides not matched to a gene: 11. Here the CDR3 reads CASSSTTGTSTEQFF. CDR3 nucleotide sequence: TGTGCCAGCAGCTCGACGACCGGGACTAGTACTGAGCAGTTCTTC.

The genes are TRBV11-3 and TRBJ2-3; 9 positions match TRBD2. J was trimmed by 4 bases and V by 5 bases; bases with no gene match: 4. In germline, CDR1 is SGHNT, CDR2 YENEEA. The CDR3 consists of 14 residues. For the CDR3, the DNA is TGTGCCAGCAGCCCGGGACTAGCATCAGATACGCAGTATTTT. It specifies CASSPGLASDTQYF.

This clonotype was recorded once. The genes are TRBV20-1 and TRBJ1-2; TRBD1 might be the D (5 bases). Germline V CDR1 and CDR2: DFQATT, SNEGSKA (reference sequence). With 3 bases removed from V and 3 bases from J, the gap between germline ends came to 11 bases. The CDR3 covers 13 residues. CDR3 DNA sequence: TGCAGTGCTAGTTTACAGGCCTACTATGGCTACACCTTC. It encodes CSASLQAYYGYTF.